Following are 27 T cell receptor beta chains from one sample sequenced in a study of cytomegalovirus exposure and HLA in healthy donors. The PCR employed 60 Vbeta primers together with 13 Jbeta primers. Using immunoSEQ multiplex PCR, the repertoire was profiled, and TCRdb retains in-frame clones only, with some absent. The top ten clones hold about 0.84% of a sample with around 200,000 clones, approximately 78% of them seen once. The sequencing sample was made of PBMCs. The receptors were sampled from a woman aged 18-29 years in good health and CMV-seronegative.

The V gene is TRBV9, the J gene TRBJ1-2; D is ambiguous. Trimming left V 0 bases short and J 4 bases short, with 10 bases between. The CDR3 covers 14 residues. Germline loops: CDR1 SGDLS, CDR2 YYNGEE. The chain's CDR3 is CASSVAGNLYGYTF. CDR3 nucleotide sequence: TGTGCCAGCAGCGTAGCAGGTAACCTCTATGGCTACACCTTC. Full variable domain (remainder filled in from reference TRBV9 and TRBJ1-2): DSGVTQTPKHLITATGQRVTLRCSPRSGDLSVYWYQQSLDQGLQFLIQYYNGEERAKGNILERFSAQQFPDLHSELNLSSLELGDSALYFCASSVAGNLYGYTFGSGTRLTVV.

This clone is a singleton in its sample. The V call is TRBV7-9, the J call TRBJ1-2, with 7 bases fitting TRBD1. Losses at the gene ends were 3 bases for V and 6 bases for J; bases not matched to a gene: 7. The CDR3 extends over 14 amino acids. CDR1 is SEHNR and CDR2 is FQNEAQ in the germline V gene (reference sequence). Here the CDR3 reads CASSLSGGSNGYTF. The CDR3 bases are TGTGCCAGCAGCTTGTCAGGGGGTAGTAATGGCTACACCTTC.

The chain joins TRBV19 to TRBJ2-2; TRBD1 might be the D (6 bases). Trimming removed 11 bases from V and 0 bases from J, with 10 bases in between. CDR1 is LNHDA and CDR2 is SQIVND in the germline V gene (reference sequence). CDR3 length: 13 residues. CDR3 nucleotide sequence: TGTGCCTGTCGACAGGCGAACACCGGGGAGCTGTTTTTT. Encoded protein: CACRQANTGELFF.

The gene calls are TRBV6-1 and TRBJ2-5, with D perhaps matching TRBD2 (7 bases). CDR1 is MNHNS and CDR2 is SASEGT in the germline V gene. Trimming stripped 2 bases from V and 2 bases from J, with 15 bases between. The CDR3 has 16 amino acids. The CDR3 DNA is TGTGCCAGCAGTGAATTTCTGGGGGGGACACAAGAGACCCAGTACTTC. It is translated as CASSEFLGGTQETQYF.

This clone was found once. This chain uses TRBV5-1 with TRBJ1-1; 8 bases match TRBD1. The CDR3 spans 16 residues. The V gene end was trimmed by 2 bases and the J gene end by 0 bases; junction bases not matched to a gene: 6. CDR1 SGHRS and CDR2 YFSETQ come from the germline V gene. The CDR3 here is CASSFVDRGLNTEAFF. The CDR3 bases are TGCGCCAGCAGCTTCGTAGACAGGGGCCTGAACACTGAAGCTTTCTTT.

The chain carries TRBV28 and TRBJ2-7, with 9 bases fitting TRBD1. The ends lost 5 bases at V and 6 bases at J; junction bases unmatched: 5. Looked up from germline, CDR1 is MDHEN and CDR2 is SYDVKM. The CDR3 has 13 residues. The CDR3 here is CASSMDRGAEQYF. The CDR3 nucleotides read TGTGCCAGCAGTATGGACAGGGGCGCCGAGCAGTACTTC. Combining the CDR3 with reference TRBV28 and TRBJ2-7 gives the whole variable domain DVKVTQSSRYLVKRTGEKVFLECVQDMDHENMFWYRQDPGLGLRLIYFSYDVKMKEKGDIPEGYSVSREKKERFSLILESASTNQTSMYLCASSMDRGAEQYFGPGTRLTVT.

This clone was observed a handful of times. The chain combines TRBV4-2 with TRBJ1-5; the D gene is possibly TRBD1 (6 bases). Trimming removed 0 bases from V and 3 bases from J, with 9 bases in between. The CDR3 has 15 residues. Germline V gene sequence: CDR1 LGHNA, CDR2 YNFKEQ. CDR3 DNA: TGTGCCAGCAGCCAAGAGGGGGACACCAATCAGCCCCAGCATTTT. Translated, it gives CASSQEGDTNQPQHF.

V usage is TRBV28 and J usage is TRBJ2-7; possibly TRBD1 for D (6 bases). Trimming took 6 bases from V and 6 from J, leaving 12 bases between them. The length of the CDR3 is 12 residues. Germline lookup yields CDR1 MDHEN and CDR2 SYDVKM. The CDR3 nucleotides read TGTGCCAGCAGCCGCGGACAGTTCGAGCAGTACTTC. Its translation: CASSRGQFEQYF.

This clone is a singleton in its sample. The chain's CDR3 is CASSPHGLAGVKAGELFF. Here the CDR3 DNA reads TGTGCCAGCAGTCCCCATGGACTAGCGGGAGTTAAAGCCGGGGAGCTGTTTTTT. The J gene is TRBJ2-2, the V gene TRBV27; TRBD2 aligns across 13 bases. V lost 5 bases and J lost 6; bases outside the gene matches: 12. The germline CDR1 and CDR2 sequences are MNHEY and SMNVEV (reference sequence). The CDR3 contains 18 residues.

The chain couples TRBV28 to TRBJ2-1, with a weak D call TRBD2 (6 bases). CDR3 length equals 15 residues. The germline V gene has CDR1 MDHEN and CDR2 SYDVKM. Trimming left V 6 bases short and J 0 bases short, with 12 bases between. The CDR3 DNA sequence: TGTGCCAGCAGCTCGGGAGTTAGCTCCTACAATGAGCAGTTCTTC. Encoded protein: CASSSGVSSYNEQFF.

The genes are TRBV6-6 and TRBJ1-1, with D possibly matching TRBD1 (5 bases). There are 15 residues in the CDR3. V shed 5 bases and J shed 3 bases, with 16 bases lying between them. Germline-derived CDR1 and CDR2 are MNHNY and SVGAGI (reference sequence). CDR3 sequence: CASSGGVRVDTEAFF. For the CDR3, the DNA is TGTGCCAGCAGTGGGGGGGTCAGGGTAGACACTGAAGCTTTCTTT.

This sequence joins TRBV20-1 and TRBJ2-1; D possibly corresponds to TRBD1 (5 bases). CDR3 length: 8 amino acids. From germline, CDR1 is DFQATT and CDR2 SNEGSKA (reference sequence). The V end was cut by 5 bases, the J end by 12 bases, with 5 bases between. Here the CDR3 DNA reads TGCAGTGCTCAGGGGCAGTTCTTC. This encodes CSAQGQFF.

This clone was observed once. The chain combines TRBV13 with TRBJ2-3, with no clear D. The V gene lost 3 bases and the J gene lost 1 base, with 8 bases spanning the gap. This CDR3 region has 14 residues. Germline CDR1 reads PRHDT; CDR2 reads FYEKMQ (reference sequence). The CDR3 reads CASSFREGTDTQYF. CDR3 DNA sequence: TGTGCCAGCAGCTTTAGAGAGGGCACAGATACGCAGTATTTT.

This clone showed up just a few times. The chain links TRBV10-1 to TRBJ2-7; 9 bases are a match to TRBD1. This CDR3 is 16 amino acids long. The trim removed 5 bases at V and 2 bases at J, leaving 10 bases unmatched. Germline values: CDR1 WNHNN, CDR2 SYGVQD (reference sequence). The DNA for the CDR3 is TGCGCCAGCAGTAAATCCCCGGGACAGGGAACCTACGAGCAGTACTTC. Its protein product is CASSKSPGQGTYEQYF.

The V gene is TRBV2, the J gene TRBJ2-1; D is possibly TRBD1 (6 bases). CDR1 is SNHLY, CDR2 FYNNEI, per germline. The CDR3 spans 14 residues. Trimming stripped 6 bases from V and 7 bases from J, with 16 bases between. CDR3 DNA: TGTGCCAGCAGGGCCGACAGGAGCATTAATGAGCAGTTCTTC. Encoded protein: CASRADRSINEQFF. Complete variable domain (other parts from reference TRBV2 and TRBJ2-1): EPEVTQTPSHQVTQMGQEVILRCVPISNHLYFYWYRQILGQKVEFLVSFYNNEISEKSEIFDDQFSVERPDGSNFTLKIRSTKLEDSAMYFCASRADRSINEQFFGPGTRLTVL.

The rearrangement links TRBV5-4 to TRBJ2-5, with TRBD1 matching 10 bases. The junction had 8 bases not matched to a gene; V was cut back by 4 bases and J by 5 bases. The CDR3 length is 15 residues. The germline CDR1 and CDR2 sequences are SGHNT and YYREEE (reference sequence). For the CDR3, the DNA is TGTGCCAGCAGCCTCCGGGACAGGGGTGGGGAGACCCAGTACTTC. Protein sequence: CASSLRDRGGETQYF.

J is TRBJ1-2 and V is TRBV27; 8 nucleotides line up with TRBD1. The germline V gene encodes CDR1 MNHEY and CDR2 SMNVEV (reference sequence). The CDR3 spans 15 residues. V dropped 6 bases and J dropped 8; count of bases not matched to a gene: 14. The CDR3 region has the DNA TGTGCCAGCAGACTAGACACAGGGGGGCGGGGGGGCTACACCTTC. It specifies CASRLDTGGRGGYTF.

The chain couples TRBV6-1 to TRBJ1-5, with D uncertain. The CDR3 is made up of 14 amino acids. Germline-derived CDR1 and CDR2 are MNHNS and SASEGT. Trimming took off 4 bases at V and 3 bases at J, with 10 bases between the two ends. The CDR3 here is CASSVWQFNQPQHF. In nucleotides, the CDR3 is TGTGCCAGCAGTGTGTGGCAGTTCAATCAGCCCCAGCATTTT.

As regards this clone: A read error may produce the germline difference seen at one junction end. This same CDR3 is encoded by further DNA sequences in the sample. The CDR3 nucleotides read TGTTCCAGCAGGGGGCGAGGTGAAAAACTGTTTTTT. It yields the protein CSSRGRGEKLFF. The J gene is TRBJ1-4, the V gene TRBV7-9; 8 bases are a match to TRBD1. CDR1 is SEHNR, CDR2 FQNEAQ, per germline (reference sequence). CDR3 length: 12 amino acids.

This rearrangement joins TRBV6-1 to TRBJ1-6; TRBD1 matches at 8 bases. With V trimmed by 1 base and J by 0 bases, 2 bases remained unmatched. This CDR3 is built from 17 residues. Germline V lookup: CDR1 MNHNS, CDR2 SASEGT. CDR3: CASSEGTGSSYNSPLHF. The DNA for the CDR3 is TGTGCCAGCAGTGAAGGGACAGGGAGCTCCTATAATTCACCCCTCCACTTT.

This rearrangement joins TRBV11-2 to TRBJ2-7, with TRBD2 matching over 8 bases. The trim removed 5 bases at V and 2 bases at J, leaving 8 bases unmatched. The CDR3 is made up of 15 amino acids. CDR1 and CDR2 (germline): SGHAT, FQNNGV. The CDR3 sequence is CASSLALAAAYEQYF. The CDR3 coding sequence is TGTGCCAGCAGCCTGGCACTAGCGGCGGCCTACGAGCAGTACTTC.

The chain's CDR3 is CASSEYWGGGAYNEQFF. The CDR3 DNA is TGTGCCAGCAGTGAATATTGGGGCGGGGGGGCTTACAATGAGCAGTTCTTC. The chain has TRBV6-1 and TRBJ2-1, with 9 bases that match TRBD2. Germline-derived CDR1 and CDR2 are MNHNS and SASEGT. The J segment lost 4 bases and the V segment lost 2 bases, leaving 9 bases of the junction unmatched. CDR3 length equals 17 residues.

V and J are TRBV6-6 and TRBJ2-1; no clear D. The CDR3 has 13 amino acids. Germline CDR1 is MNHNY and CDR2 is SVGAGI (reference sequence). V dropped 5 bases and J dropped 5 bases, with 10 bases sitting between them. The CDR3 DNA is TGTGCCAGCAGTAGCTTTGAGAACAATGAGCAGTTCTTC. Translated, it gives CASSSFENNEQFF.

The V and J genes are TRBV7-9 and TRBJ2-5; 11 bases are a match to TRBD2. Per the germline V gene, CDR1 is SEHNR and CDR2 is FQNEAQ (reference sequence). V shed 4 bases and J 2 bases; nucleotides not matched to a gene: 6. This CDR3 spans 16 amino acids. Here the CDR3 reads CASSSRTSGSQETQYF. CDR3 nucleotide sequence: TGTGCCAGCAGCTCGCGAACTAGCGGGAGTCAAGAGACCCAGTACTTC.

Concerning this clone itself: At one end the junction does not follow the germline gene, possibly because of a read error. The same CDR3 arises from other DNA sequences in this sample as well. V usage is TRBV6-5 and J usage is TRBJ2-3; D perhaps matches TRBD1 (8 bases). The CDR3 sequence is 15 residues long. Looked up from germline, CDR1 is MNHEY and CDR2 is SVGAGI. CDR3: CASSYNRGGTDTQYF. CDR3 nucleotides: TGTGCCAGCAGCTACAACAGGGGGGGCACAGATACGCAATATTTT.

The CDR3 coding sequence is TGCAGTGCTTCCCAGGTCGAAAAACTGTTTTTT. Amino acid sequence: CSASQVEKLFF. The chain uses TRBV20-1 and TRBJ1-4, with no clear D. Trimming removed 5 bases at V and 8 bases at J, with 9 bases between. Germline V gives CDR1 DFQATT, CDR2 SNEGSKA (reference sequence). The CDR3 sequence is 11 residues long.

The chain employs TRBV2 and TRBJ2-4; no clear D. Trimming took 2 bases from V and 8 from J, leaving 7 bases between them. Per germline, CDR1 SNHLY and CDR2 FYNNEI. The CDR3 sequence is 12 residues long. The CDR3 DNA is TGTGCCAGCAGTGAAATCCGGGACATTCAGTACTTC. Translating it yields CASSEIRDIQYF.